A single sample is the source of the 10 T cell receptor beta chains below, sequenced in a study of vaccination and CD4 T cells after COVID-19. Treatment noted: roughly 10-day PBMC culture with coronavirus spike peptide pools or control peptides (ViraFEST assay). The antigens of these receptors remain unknown. Sequencing of DNA taken from cultured CD4+ T cells relied on the Oncomine TCR Beta short-read assay. TCRdb itself ran the PCR reads through MiXCR, one entry per CDR3 protein. The table includes some 17,000 distinct CDR3 sequences, 59% detected once. Sequenced here: CD4+ T cells from blood, cultured in vitro, sampled after SARS-CoV-2 vaccination. The receptors here all came from a human donor who had recovered from COVID-19.

The chain employs TRBV5-6 and TRBJ2-7; a weak D match, TRBD2 (6 bases). CDR1 is SGHDT, CDR2 YYEEEE, per germline. V dropped 0 bases and J dropped 4 bases, with 11 bases sitting between them. The CDR3 extends over 14 amino acids. The CDR3 DNA is TGTGCCAGCAGCTTGGCCGGGAGTGTTTACGAGCAGTACTTC. Encoded protein: CASSLAGSVYEQYF.

This clonotype was observed once. The genes are TRBV7-9 and TRBJ1-1, with TRBD1 identical over 9 bases. Trimming removed 3 bases from V and 4 bases from J; junction bases left unmatched: 3. Germline CDR1 and CDR2: SEHNR and FQNEAQ (reference sequence). This CDR3 has 14 amino acids. CDR3 loop: CASSLRQGGTEAFF. DNA for the CDR3: TGTGCCAGCAGCTTGAGACAGGGGGGCACTGAAGCTTTCTTT.

The rearrangement joins TRBV6-1 to TRBJ2-5; no definite D call. Germline assignment: CDR1 MNHNS and CDR2 SASEGT. The CDR3 sequence is 14 residues long. With 5 bases removed from V and 4 bases from J, the gap between germline ends came to 14 bases. The CDR3: CASSKTSWAETQYF. The DNA for the CDR3 is TGTGCCAGCAGTAAGACATCTTGGGCAGAGACCCAGTACTTC.

V and J are TRBV6-5 and TRBJ1-2; 8 bases map to TRBD1. Germline CDR1 and CDR2: MNHEY and SVGAGI. V lost 0 bases, J lost 6 bases, and 9 bases stayed unmatched. The CDR3 has 16 amino acids. Here the CDR3 reads CASSYSRTGPQDGYTF. CDR3 coding DNA: TGTGCCAGCAGTTACTCGCGGACAGGGCCCCAGGATGGCTACACCTTC.

This sequence joins TRBV19 and TRBJ2-2; weak D call: TRBD2 (6 bases). The CDR3 runs 17 residues. Between the trimmed V and J ends, which lost 6 bases and 6 bases, there was a span of 23 bases. Looked up from germline, CDR1 is LNHDA and CDR2 is SQIVND (reference sequence). The CDR3 DNA follows: TGTGCCAGTAGCCCAATGCTGGCCGGGAGTCGTTCCGGGGAGCTGTTTTTT. This translates into CASSPMLAGSRSGELFF.

This clonotype was counted a few times. The J gene is TRBJ1-2, the V gene TRBV5-1, with 9 bases that match TRBD1. The CDR3 loop spans 16 amino acids. CDR1 is SGHRS and CDR2 is YFSETQ in the germline V gene. Trimming took 0 bases from V and 3 from J; bases not matched to a gene: 6. The CDR3 DNA is TGCGCCAGCAGCTTGGGGTTTACAGGGGGCGACTATGGCTACACCTTC. This sequence encodes CASSLGFTGGDYGYTF.

The rearrangement joins TRBV7-2 to TRBJ2-7; no definite D call. The CDR3 has 17 amino acids. The germline V gene has CDR1 SGHTA and CDR2 FQGNSA. V lost 1 base to trimming and J lost 0 bases, with 16 bases between them. Here the CDR3 DNA reads TGTGCCAGCAGCTTAGTCGGGCCCCGAAGGAGCTCCTACGAGCAGTACTTC. Translating gives CASSLVGPRRSSYEQYF.

This chain joins TRBV7-8 and TRBJ2-5, with 15 bases lining up with TRBD2. The germline V gene encodes CDR1 SGHVS and CDR2 FQNEAQ. The V segment lost 5 bases and the J segment 5 bases; nucleotides outside the gene matches: 18. This CDR3 is built from 20 residues. CDR3 in DNA: TGTGCCAGCAGCCCACATCTCCCGGGACTAGCGGGAGGTTTTCCGGAGACCCAGTACTTC. It is translated as CASSPHLPGLAGGFPETQYF. The full variable domain, completed using reference TRBV7-8 and TRBJ2-5, is GAGVSQSPRYKVAKRGQDVALRCDPISGHVSLFWYQQALGQGPEFLTYFQNEAQLDKSGLPSDRFFAERPEGSVSTLKIQRTQQEDSAVYLCASSPHLPGLAGGFPETQYFGPGTRLLVL.

This clonotype turned up a few times. J is TRBJ2-7 and V is TRBV20-1, with D uncertain. The CDR3 runs to 13 residues. Trimming stripped 6 bases from V and 1 base from J, with 13 bases between. Germline values: CDR1 DFQATT, CDR2 SNEGSKA (reference sequence). For the CDR3, the DNA is TGCAGTGCCCTAAACACCCCTTCCTACGAGCAGTACTTC. It encodes CSALNTPSYEQYF.

This chain connects TRBV10-3 to TRBJ2-5; 12 nucleotides align to TRBD2. Germline CDR1 ENHRY, CDR2 SYGVKD. This CDR3 spans 14 amino acids. Trimming at V came to 3 bases and at J to 9 bases, leaving 5 bases not matched to a gene. CDR3 region: CAISERLAGASQYF. The CDR3 region has the DNA TGTGCCATCAGTGAAAGACTAGCGGGGGCCTCCCAGTACTTC.